Below are 2 T cell receptor beta chains sequenced from a single sample in a study of Ad26.COV2.S vaccination and SARS-CoV-2 variants. The sample's treatment: some 19 received Ad26.COV2.S at low or high dose, single or two shots; several received placebo; per-sample allocation not given. Sampling took place 63 days after the first vaccine or placebo injection. The repertoire was sequenced with immunoSEQ multiplex PCR; TCRdb's copy has only in-frame clones and lacks some. The table includes a few hundred thousand clones, under 90% detected once. Sequenced here: peripheral blood, sampled in a trial of Ad26.COV2.S vaccine versus placebo. The receptors come from a person between 18 and 65 years old who received the Ad26.COV2.S COVID-19 vaccine or a placebo.

This chain joins TRBV19 and TRBJ1-2, with D uncertain. The CDR3 runs 15 residues. Germline loops: CDR1 LNHDA, CDR2 SQIVND (reference sequence). V dropped 4 bases and J dropped 4 bases, with 16 bases sitting between them. CDR3 sequence (DNA): TGTGCCAGTAGTACTCTTTGGGAGAAGGGCTATGGCTACACCTTC. This codes for CASSTLWEKGYGYTF. Supplemented by reference TRBV19 and TRBJ1-2, the full variable domain reads DGGITQSPKYLFRKEGQNVTLSCEQNLNHDAMYWYRQDPGQGLRLIYYSQIVNDFQKGDIAEGYSVSREKKESFPLTVTSAQKNPTAFYLCASSTLWEKGYGYTFGSGTRLTVV.

This chain links TRBV7-2 with TRBJ2-7; no reliable D call. Trimming took off 2 bases at V and 2 bases at J, with 7 bases between the two ends. Germline V gene data show CDR1 as SGHTA and CDR2 as FQGNSA. The CDR3 is 13 amino acids. The CDR3 sequence: CASSLILTYEQYF. CDR3 nucleotides: TGTGCCAGCAGCTTAATTCTAACCTACGAGCAGTACTTC.